The present entry profiles one TCR beta chain with its context. Its matching antigen is unknown. The sample comes from a study of long-term antiretroviral therapy in people with HIV. The libraries were made with immunoSEQ v3.0 at survey level. Sequencing of each sample targeted 40,000-50,000 T-cell genomes. Sequencing used immunoSEQ multiplex PCR; TCRdb keeps in-frame clones, though not all of them. Of tens of thousands of clones listed, about nine tenths were seen once; the top ten hold about 5%. General study findings and limits: No data were available on ART adherence, viral resistance or therapy changes.

V lost 10 bases, J lost 1 base, and 13 bases lay in between. The CDR3 has 13 amino acids. Germline V gene sequence: CDR1 MNHEY, CDR2 SVGAGI. This specimen was unsorted PBMCs, taken 0.1 years before starting antiretroviral therapy. This TCR was recovered from a woman aged 45 to 65 with HIV. The chain is built from TRBV6-5 and TRBJ1-2; perhaps TRBD1 as D (6 bases). DNA for the CDR3: TGTGCCACCACAAGGGGGAATAACTATGGCTACACCTTC. As protein: CATTRGNNYGYTF.